The source of this TCR beta chain is a study of radiotherapy plus CTLA-4 blockade in lung cancer. Enrolled patients, whose metastatic non-small-cell lung cancer was chemo-refractory, received focal radiation plus CTLA-4 blockade with ipilimumab. This table comes from immunoSEQ multiplex PCR, and its TCRdb copy is limited to in-frame clones, with some not included. The data contain approximately 80,000 clones, under 85% of them singletons. Study-level points and caveats: Alongside interferon-beta, early blood T cell clone dynamics were reportedly the best predictor of response.

This clone was observed a single time. Its antigen remains unknown. The ends were cut back, 6 bases at V and 2 bases at J, with 7 bases in the middle. CDR1 is DFQATT and CDR2 is SNEGSKA in the germline V gene (reference sequence). The CDR3 has 11 residues. The sample in question was peripheral blood, obtained from a patient treated with radiotherapy plus ipilimumab. The chain joins TRBV20-1 to TRBJ2-5; no clear D gene. The sequence was obtained from a human donor with non-small cell lung cancer who had stable disease on radiotherapy plus ipilimumab. CDR3 nucleotide sequence: TGCAGTGCCCCCCTACAAGAGACCCAGTACTTC. Its translation: CSAPLQETQYF.